This T cell receptor beta chain emerged from a study of T cells in tumors and immune-related adverse events (dated by TCRdb to 2020 to 2022). The treatment or condition tag for this specimen amounts to: nivolumab (PD-1 blockade) given before sampling. The DNeasy Blood and Tissue Kit was used to extract DNA from formalin-fixed paraffin-embedded specimens. Comments on this clone: Its cognate antigen has yet to be identified. No qualities accompany the bases; no much larger clone lies one base away.

The TCR beta locus was amplified and sequenced using the immunoSEQ assay, from which bulk TCR Vbeta CDR3 data were obtained. Regarding the original processing steps: Non-productive CDR3s, sequences shorter than 7 amino acids, and those not starting with C or ending with F/W were excluded. Analysis was limited to specimens with at least 1000 reads, and clonotypes were defined at the amino acid level. To compute clonality, Pielou's evenness was subtracted from 1. Library sizes were equalized by abundance-weighted random subsampling with replacement, which was repeated 100 times so that 95% confidence intervals could be reported. The Morisita overlap index was used to quantify repertoire overlap, and the top 40 clones in each specimen were examined for overlap with the irAE. Here the immuneACCESS table is served through TCRdb, limited to in-frame sequences with V and J called. Missing clones are a known gap in these copies; in checked studies unresolved V genes cover under half, and the rest lacks a known reason. D and trimming come from the DNA, and the V and J calls and clone size come from that table. The sample table shows 9,000 to 13,000 clones, and around 93% are seen once. The ten largest clones capture more than 1.4% of the sample.

The CDR3 runs 11 residues from the cysteine to the phenylalanine. Only the CDR3 portion is preserved as DNA: 33 bases, with reading frame beginning at the first base. V lost 7 bases and J lost 13 bases; the stretch between them is 13 bases long. CDR1 and CDR2 (MNHNS, SASEGT) derive from the germline V gene. The chain is assembled from TRBV6-1 and TRBJ1-4, with no D gene named confidently. The starting material was lymph node tissue, obtained from a patient treated with anti-PD-1 therapy. The receptor comes from a female donor with metastatic renal cell carcinoma. DNA sequence: TGTGCCAGCACCAGCGTTGGGCGACTGTTTTTT. It translates to CASTSVGRLFF.